The TCR beta chain described here comes from a study of control samples from healthy donors and cancer patients. V lost 4 bases to trimming and J lost 8 bases, with 13 bases between them. In germline, CDR1 is SGHNT, CDR2 YYREEE (reference sequence). This CDR3 is built from 14 residues. Profiling relied on immunoSEQ multiplex PCR, and the TCRdb table lists in-frame clones only, not all of them. This sample has about 58,000 clones, with 87% found just once. Sequencing was performed on PBMCs. The sequence came from a woman aged 55-70 years with lung cancer. This chain links TRBV5-4 with TRBJ1-6, with D maybe TRBD1 (6 bases). CDR3 residues: CASSMDSSDSPLHF. DNA for the CDR3: TGTGCCAGCAGCATGGACAGCAGTGATTCACCCCTCCACTTT.